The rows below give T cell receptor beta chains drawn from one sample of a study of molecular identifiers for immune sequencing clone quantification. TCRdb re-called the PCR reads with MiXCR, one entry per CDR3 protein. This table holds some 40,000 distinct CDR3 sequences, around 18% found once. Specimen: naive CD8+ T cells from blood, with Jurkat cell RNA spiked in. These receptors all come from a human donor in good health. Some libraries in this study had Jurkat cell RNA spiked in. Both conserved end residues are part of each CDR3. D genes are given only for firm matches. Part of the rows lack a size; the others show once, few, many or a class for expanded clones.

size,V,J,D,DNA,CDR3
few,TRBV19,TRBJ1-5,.,TGTGCCAGTAGTTTCGGGACAATCACCCATAGCAATCAGCCCCAGCATTTT,CASSFGTITHSNQPQHF
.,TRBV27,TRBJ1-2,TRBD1,TGTGCCAGCAGTTTTCGACAGGGGACACTGGCAGGAGGCTACACCTTC,CASSFRQGTLAGGYTF
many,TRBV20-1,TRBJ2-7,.,TGCAGTGCTAGATCCGGGGGCGCGTCCCCAAGCTCCTACGAGCAGTACTTC,CSARSGGASPSSYEQYF
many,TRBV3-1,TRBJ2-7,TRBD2,TGTGCCAGCAGCCAGGGACTAGCGGTACCCCGGGCCTACGAGCAGTACTTC,CASSQGLAVPRAYEQYF
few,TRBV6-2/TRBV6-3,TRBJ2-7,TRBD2,TGTGCCAGCAGTTATAGCGGGATATCCTACGAGCAGTACTTC,CASSYSGISYEQYF
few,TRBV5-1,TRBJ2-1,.,TGCGCCAGCAGCTTTGAGGGCCTAAGCTCCTACAATGAGCAGTTCTTC,CASSFEGLSSYNEQFF
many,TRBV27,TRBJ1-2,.,TGTGCCAGCAGTCCCGGTGGGAACCTCTATGGCTACACCTTC,CASSPGGNLYGYTF
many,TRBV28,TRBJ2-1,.,TGTGCCGCTACCGGGGGATCTTACGGCTACAATGAGCAGTTCTTC,CAATGGSYGYNEQFF
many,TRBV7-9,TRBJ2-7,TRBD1,TGTGCCAGCAGCTTGGGACAGCTCGAGCAGTACTTC,CASSLGQLEQYF
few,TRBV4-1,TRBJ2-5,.,TGCGCCAGCAGCCAAGAGGTCGGGGACATGGATGTCGAGACCCAGTACTTC,CASSQEVGDMDVETQYF
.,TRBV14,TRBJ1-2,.,TGTGCCAGCAGCCAAGAGTCGCAGGGGCCAATCGGCGGCTACACCTTC,CASSQESQGPIGGYTF
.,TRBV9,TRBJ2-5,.,TGTGCCAGCAGCGTAGGCGCAGGGTCGAGGGAGACCCAGTACTTC,CASSVGAGSRETQYF
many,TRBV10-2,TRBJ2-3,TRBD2,TGCGCCAGCAGTGAGTCGGGACTAGCGGGAGACCCAACAGATACGCAGTATTTT,CASSESGLAGDPTDTQYF
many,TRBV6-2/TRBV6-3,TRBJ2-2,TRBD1,TGTGCCAGCAGTTACAGAGGGGGCGACACCGGGGAGCTGTTTTTT,CASSYRGGDTGELFF
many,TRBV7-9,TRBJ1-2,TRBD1,TGTGCCAGCAGCTTAGGACAGGGGGAAGACTATGGCTACACCTTC,CASSLGQGEDYGYTF